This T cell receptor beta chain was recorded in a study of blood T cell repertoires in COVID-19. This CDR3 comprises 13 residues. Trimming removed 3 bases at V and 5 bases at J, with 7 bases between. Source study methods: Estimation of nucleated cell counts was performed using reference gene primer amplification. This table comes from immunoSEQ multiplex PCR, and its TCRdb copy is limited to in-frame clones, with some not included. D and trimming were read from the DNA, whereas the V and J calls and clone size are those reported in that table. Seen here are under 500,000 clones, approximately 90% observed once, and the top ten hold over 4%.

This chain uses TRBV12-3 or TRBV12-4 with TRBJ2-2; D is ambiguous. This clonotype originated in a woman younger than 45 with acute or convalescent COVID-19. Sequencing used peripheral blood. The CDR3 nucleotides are TGTGCCAGCAGTTTGCAGACAACCGGGGAGCTGTTTTTT. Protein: CASSLQTTGELFF.